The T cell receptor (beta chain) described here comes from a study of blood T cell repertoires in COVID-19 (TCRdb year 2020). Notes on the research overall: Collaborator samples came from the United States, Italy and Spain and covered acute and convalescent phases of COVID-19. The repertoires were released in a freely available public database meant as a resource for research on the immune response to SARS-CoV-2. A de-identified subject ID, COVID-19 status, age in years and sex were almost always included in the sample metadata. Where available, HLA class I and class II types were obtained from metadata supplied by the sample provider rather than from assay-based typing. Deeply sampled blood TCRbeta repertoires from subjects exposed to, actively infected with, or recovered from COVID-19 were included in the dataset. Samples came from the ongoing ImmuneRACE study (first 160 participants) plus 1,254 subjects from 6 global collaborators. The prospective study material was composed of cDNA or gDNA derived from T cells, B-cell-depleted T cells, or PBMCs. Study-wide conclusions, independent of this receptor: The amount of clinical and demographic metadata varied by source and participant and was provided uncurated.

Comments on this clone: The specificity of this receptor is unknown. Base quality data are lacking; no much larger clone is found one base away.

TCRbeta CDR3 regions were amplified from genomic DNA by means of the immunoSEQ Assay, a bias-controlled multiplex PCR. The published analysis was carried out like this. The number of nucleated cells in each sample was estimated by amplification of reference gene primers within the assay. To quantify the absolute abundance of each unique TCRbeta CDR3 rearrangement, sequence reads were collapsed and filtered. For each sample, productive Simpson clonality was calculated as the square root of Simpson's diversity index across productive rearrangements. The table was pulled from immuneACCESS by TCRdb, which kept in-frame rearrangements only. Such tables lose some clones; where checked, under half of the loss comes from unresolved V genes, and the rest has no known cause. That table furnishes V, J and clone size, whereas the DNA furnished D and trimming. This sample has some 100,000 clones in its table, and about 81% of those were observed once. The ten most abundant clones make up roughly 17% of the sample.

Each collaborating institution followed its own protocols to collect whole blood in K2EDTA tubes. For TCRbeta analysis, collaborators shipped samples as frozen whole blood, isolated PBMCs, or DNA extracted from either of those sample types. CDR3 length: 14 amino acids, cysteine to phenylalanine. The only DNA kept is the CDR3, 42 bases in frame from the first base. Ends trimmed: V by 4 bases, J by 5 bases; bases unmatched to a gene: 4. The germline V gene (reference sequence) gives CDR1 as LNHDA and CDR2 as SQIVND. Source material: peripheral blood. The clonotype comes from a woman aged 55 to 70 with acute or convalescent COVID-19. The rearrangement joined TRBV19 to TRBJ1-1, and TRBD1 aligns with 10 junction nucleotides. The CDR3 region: CASSTGTGVTEAFF. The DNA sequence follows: TGTGCCAGTAGTACTGGGACAGGGGTGACTGAAGCTTTCTTT.